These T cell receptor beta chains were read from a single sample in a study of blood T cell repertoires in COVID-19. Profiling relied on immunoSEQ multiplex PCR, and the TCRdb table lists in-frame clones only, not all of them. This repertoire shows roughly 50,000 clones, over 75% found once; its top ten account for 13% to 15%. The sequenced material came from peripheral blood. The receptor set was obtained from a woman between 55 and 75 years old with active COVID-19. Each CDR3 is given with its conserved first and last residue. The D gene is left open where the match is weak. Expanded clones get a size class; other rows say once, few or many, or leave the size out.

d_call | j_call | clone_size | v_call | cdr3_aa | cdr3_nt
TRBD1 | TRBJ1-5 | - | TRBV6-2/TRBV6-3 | CASSFHRGLGNQPQHF | TGTGCCAGCAGTTTCCACAGGGGTTTGGGCAATCAGCCCCAGCATTTT
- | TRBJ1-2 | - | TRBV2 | CASSDPRLQDSTYGYTF | TGTGCCAGCAGTGACCCGAGGCTGCAGGACAGCACCTATGGCTACACCTTC
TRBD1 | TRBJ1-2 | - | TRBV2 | CASSPGQGLGGYTF | TGTGCCAGCAGTCCGGGACAGGGTTTGGGTGGCTACACCTTC
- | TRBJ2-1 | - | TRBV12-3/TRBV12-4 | CASSPTPYNEQFF | TGTGCCAGCAGCCCTACTCCGTACAATGAGCAGTTCTTC
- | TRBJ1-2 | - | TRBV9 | CASSVGPGNYGYTF | TGTGCCAGCAGCGTAGGGCCGGGAAACTATGGCTACACCTTC
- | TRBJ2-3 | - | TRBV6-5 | CASRTTGGTDTQYF | TGTGCCAGCAGAACGACAGGCGGCACAGATACGCAGTATTTT
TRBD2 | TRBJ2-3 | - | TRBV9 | CASSRKRGLAGVTDTQYF | TGTGCCAGCAGCCGGAAAAGGGGACTAGCGGGGGTCACAGATACGCAGTATTTT
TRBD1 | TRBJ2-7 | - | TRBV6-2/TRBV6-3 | CASSGTAAYEQYF | TGTGCCAGCAGTGGGACAGCAGCCTACGAGCAGTACTTC
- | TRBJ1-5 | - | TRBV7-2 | CASSLARGVNQPQHF | TGTGCCAGCAGCTTAGCAAGGGGTGTCAATCAGCCCCAGCATTTT
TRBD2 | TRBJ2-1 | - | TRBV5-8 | CASSLEGLAGYNEQFF | TGTGCCAGCAGCTTGGAGGGACTAGCGGGGTACAATGAGCAGTTCTTC
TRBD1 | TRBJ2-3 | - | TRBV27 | CASSLQGYGTDTQYF | TGTGCCAGCAGTCTACAGGGGTACGGCACAGATACGCAGTATTTT
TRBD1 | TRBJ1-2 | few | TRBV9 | CASSEGAHYGYTF | TGTGCCAGCAGCGAGGGGGCTCACTATGGCTACACCTTC
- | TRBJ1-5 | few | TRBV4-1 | CASSQGLGDRPQHF | TGCGCCAGCAGCCAGGGACTAGGGGATCGGCCCCAGCATTTT
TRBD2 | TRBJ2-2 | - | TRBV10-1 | CASSEGLEGELFF | TGCGCCAGCAGTGAGGGACTAGAGGGGGAGCTGTTTTTT
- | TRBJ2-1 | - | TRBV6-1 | CASSEAGGPLQQFF | TGTGCCAGCAGTGAAGCCGGGGGGCCCTTACAGCAGTTCTTC
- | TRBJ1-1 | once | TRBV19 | CASSMAGFLNTEAFF | TGTGCCAGTAGTATGGCAGGGTTCCTGAACACTGAAGCTTTCTTT
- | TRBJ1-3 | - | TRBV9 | CASSAGLGVGNTIYF | TGTGCCAGCAGCGCAGGACTTGGGGTTGGAAACACCATATATTTT
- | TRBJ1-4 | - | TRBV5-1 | CASRSTATNEKLFF | TGCGCCAGCAGGTCGACAGCAACTAATGAAAAACTGTTTTTT
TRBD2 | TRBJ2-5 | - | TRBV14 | CASSQERQAGVETQYF | TGTGCCAGCAGCCAAGAACGACAAGCGGGGGTTGAGACCCAGTACTTC
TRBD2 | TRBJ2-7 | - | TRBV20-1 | CSASGTSGGTYEQYF | TGCAGTGCCAGTGGGACTAGCGGGGGGACATACGAGCAGTACTTC
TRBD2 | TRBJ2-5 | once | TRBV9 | CASSVSSGGAFETQYF | TGTGCCAGCAGCGTTTCAAGCGGGGGGGCTTTCGAGACCCAGTACTTC
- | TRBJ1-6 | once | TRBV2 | CATRGGGNSPLHF | TGTGCCACCAGAGGGGGGGGCAATTCACCCCTCCACTTT
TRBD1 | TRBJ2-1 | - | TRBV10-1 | CASSLQGAGEQFF | TGCGCCAGCAGTTTACAGGGGGCAGGGGAGCAGTTCTTC
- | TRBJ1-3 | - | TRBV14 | CASSQDLPGGNTIYF | TGTGCCAGCAGCCAAGACTTGCCAGGGGGAAACACCATATATTTT
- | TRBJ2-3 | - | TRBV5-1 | CASSGQGYTQYF | TGCGCCAGCAGCGGTCAGGGTTATACGCAGTATTTT
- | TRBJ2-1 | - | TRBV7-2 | CASSFREREYNEQFF | TGTGCCAGCAGCTTTAGGGAGAGAGAGTACAATGAGCAGTTCTTC
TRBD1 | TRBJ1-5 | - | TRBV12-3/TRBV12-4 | CASSMTGNQPQHF | TGTGCCAGCAGTATGACAGGGAACCAGCCCCAGCATTTT
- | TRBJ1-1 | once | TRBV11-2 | CASSLISRNTEAFF | TGTGCCAGCAGCTTAATCTCTAGGAACACTGAAGCTTTCTTT
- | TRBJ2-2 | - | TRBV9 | CASSVGPSSTGELFF | TGTGCCAGCAGCGTAGGCCCTTCGAGCACCGGGGAGCTGTTTTTT
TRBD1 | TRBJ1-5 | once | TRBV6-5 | CASSPRDRAIQPQHF | TGTGCCAGCAGTCCCCGGGACAGGGCGATTCAGCCCCAGCATTTT
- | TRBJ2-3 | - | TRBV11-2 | CASSLALRTDTQYF | TGTGCCAGCAGCTTGGCCCTGAGGACAGATACGCAGTATTTT